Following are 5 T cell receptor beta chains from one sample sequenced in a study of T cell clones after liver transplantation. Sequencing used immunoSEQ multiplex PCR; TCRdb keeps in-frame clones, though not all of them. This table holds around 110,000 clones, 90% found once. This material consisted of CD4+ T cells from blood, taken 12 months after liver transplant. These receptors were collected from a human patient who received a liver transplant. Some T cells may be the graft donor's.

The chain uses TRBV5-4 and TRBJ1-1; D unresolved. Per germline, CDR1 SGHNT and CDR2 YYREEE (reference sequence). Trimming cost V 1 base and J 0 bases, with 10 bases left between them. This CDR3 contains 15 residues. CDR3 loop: CASSLPGNMNTEAFF. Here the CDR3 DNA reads TGTGCCAGCAGCTTGCCGGGGAATATGAACACTGAAGCTTTCTTT.

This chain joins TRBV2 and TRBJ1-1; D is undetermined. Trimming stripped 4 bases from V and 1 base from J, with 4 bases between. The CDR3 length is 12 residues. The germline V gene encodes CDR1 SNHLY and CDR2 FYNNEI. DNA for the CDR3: TGTGCCAGCAGTGTTCAGAACACTGAAGCTTTCTTT. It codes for CASSVQNTEAFF.

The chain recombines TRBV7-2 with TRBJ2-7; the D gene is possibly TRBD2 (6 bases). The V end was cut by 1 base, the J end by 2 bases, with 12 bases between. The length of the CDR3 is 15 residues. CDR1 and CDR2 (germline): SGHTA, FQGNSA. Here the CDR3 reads CASSLVAEGTYEQYF. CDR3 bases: TGTGCCAGCAGCTTAGTTGCGGAGGGAACCTACGAGCAGTACTTC.

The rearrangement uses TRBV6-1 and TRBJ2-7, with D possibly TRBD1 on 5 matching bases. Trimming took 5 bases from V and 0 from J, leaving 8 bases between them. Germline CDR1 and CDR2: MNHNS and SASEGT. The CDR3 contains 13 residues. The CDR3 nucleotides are TGTGCCAGCAGTCGAACAGGCTCCTACGAGCAGTACTTC. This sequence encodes CASSRTGSYEQYF.

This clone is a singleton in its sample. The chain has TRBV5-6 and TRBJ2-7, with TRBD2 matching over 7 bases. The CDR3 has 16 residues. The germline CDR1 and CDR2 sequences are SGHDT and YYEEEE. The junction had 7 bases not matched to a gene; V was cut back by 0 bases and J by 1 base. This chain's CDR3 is CASSLVGGRNSYEQYF. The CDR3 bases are TGTGCCAGCAGCTTGGTGGGCGGGAGAAATTCCTACGAGCAGTACTTC.